This T cell receptor beta chain derives from a study of siplizumab effects on memory and regulatory T cells. Overall study results and limits: Alloreactive sequences tracing back to unstimulated CD4+ memory cells were significantly reduced by siplizumab. Unstimulated naive T cells seemed to show more diversity than memory cells did, and they also seemed to be among the major contributors to the alloresponse.

In this sample, this clone turned up once. Its antigen is not identified. Sequenced by immunoSEQ multiplex PCR; TCRdb stores in-frame clones only, minus some. Of 100,000 or so clones listed, roughly 91% are singletons. Trimming pared 7 bases from V and 0 bases from J, leaving 9 bases between. Germline-derived CDR1 and CDR2 are SEHNR and FQNEAQ (reference sequence). This CDR3 comprises 13 residues. Sequencing used CD4+ T cells sorted from blood. The sequence was collected from a human donor in good health. The chain combines TRBV7-9 with TRBJ1-1; D call uncertain. CDR3 amino acids: CASTEIMNTEAFF. CDR3 sequence (DNA): TGTGCCAGCACTGAGATTATGAACACTGAAGCTTTCTTT.